This T cell receptor (beta chain) was profiled in a study of beta chain features in type 1 diabetes. The CDR3 contains 13 residues. The V gene's germline CDR1 is SGHNT and CDR2 YYREEE (reference sequence). The V and J ends lost 1 base and 0 bases respectively, with 4 bases between them. Every donor provided one heparinised blood draw, which averaged about 110 mL. Purity of each sorted population was above 95%. This clone showed up just a few times. Within the sample, other DNA sequences also encode this same CDR3. Expressed TCRB transcripts were sequenced, since all the RNA that had been isolated was reverse transcribed. The study sequenced naive, central memory and regulatory T cell samples to an average of roughly 3.8 million reads. Libraries were prepared by immunoSEQ multiplex PCR; TCRdb keeps only in-frame clonotypes and omits some of them. The table has around 500,000 clones, 10% to 12% seen once; the top ten hold 0.04% to 0.05%.

The material sequenced was naive CD4+ T cells from blood. The rearrangement joins TRBV5-4 to TRBJ1-2; D ambiguous. This clonotype originated in a woman under 30 in good health. The CDR3 is CASSLTPNYGYTF. The CDR3 coding sequence is TGTGCCAGCAGCTTGACACCTAACTATGGCTACACCTTC.